This T cell receptor (beta chain) is from a study of neurological immune-mediated disorders. Trimming removed 4 bases from V and 9 bases from J; junction bases left unmatched: 4. This CDR3 is built from 13 residues. TCRdb recomputed calls from the 5' RACE reads with MiXCR, one row per CDR3 protein. Among 65,000 to 85,000 distinct CDR3 sequences listed, 3.2% were seen once. The TCR sequence derives from a woman in her forties or fifties with multiple sclerosis. J is TRBJ2-4 and V is TRBV12-3 or TRBV12-4, with 9 bases fitting TRBD1. Sequencing input: PBMCs. DNA for the CDR3: TGTGCCAGCAGTTCGGGACAGGGAAGCATTCAGTACTTC. It translates to CASSSGQGSIQYF.